The 20 T cell receptor beta chains given below trace back to one sample, sequenced in a study of cytomegalovirus exposure and HLA in healthy donors. Primers for the PCR totalled 60 Vbeta and 13 Jbeta. Data came from immunoSEQ multiplex PCR; TCRdb stores just in-frame clones and leaves some out. The table records 190,000 or so clones, roughly 83% of them present only once. Material: PBMCs. These TCRs come from a male donor in good health and CMV-seropositive.

V and J are TRBV10-3 and TRBJ1-5; D gene uncertain. The V and J ends lost 3 bases and 1 base respectively, with 7 bases between them. The length of the CDR3 is 14 residues. Germline V gene data show CDR1 as ENHRY and CDR2 as SYGVKD. The CDR3 protein is CAISEKSSNQPQHF. CDR3 coding DNA: TGTGCCATCAGTGAAAAAAGCAGCAATCAGCCCCAGCATTTT.

The chain carries TRBV7-3 and TRBJ2-3; 7 nucleotides match TRBD2. There are 16 residues in the CDR3. Losses at the gene ends were 2 bases for V and 2 bases for J; bases not matched to a gene: 7. The germline gives CDR1 SGHTA, CDR2 FQGTGA. In DNA form, the CDR3 reads TGTGCCAGCAGCTTAGGCCTAGCGGAGACCACAGATACGCAGTATTTT. Translating it yields CASSLGLAETTDTQYF.

The rearrangement links TRBV11-2 to TRBJ2-3, with D perhaps matching TRBD2 (5 bases). CDR1 SGHAT and CDR2 FQNNGV come from the germline V gene. V dropped 4 bases and J dropped 3 bases, with 20 bases sitting between them. This CDR3 has 17 residues. CDR3 DNA sequence: TGTGCCAGCAGCTACGCCGGGATCTCATTACGGACAGATACGCAGTATTTT. Protein product: CASSYAGISLRTDTQYF.

In this sample, this clone turned up once. The chain has TRBV9 and TRBJ2-3; the D is unclear. This CDR3 has 13 amino acids. Germline assignment: CDR1 SGDLS and CDR2 YYNGEE. The V end was cut by 4 bases, the J end by 0 bases, with 6 bases between. As DNA, the CDR3 is TGTGCCAGCAGCTCCCCTAGCACAGATACGCAGTATTTT. Protein: CASSSPSTDTQYF. Looking up the rest from reference TRBV9 and TRBJ2-3 gives the full variable domain: DSGVTQTPKHLITATGQRVTLRCSPRSGDLSVYWYQQSLDQGLQFLIQYYNGEERAKGNILERFSAQQFPDLHSELNLSSLELGDSALYFCASSSPSTDTQYFGPGTRLTVL.

The rearrangement joins TRBV7-2 to TRBJ1-5; no definite D call. Between the trimmed V and J ends, which lost 4 bases and 3 bases, there was a span of 4 bases. Germline V lookup: CDR1 SGHTA, CDR2 FQGNSA. The CDR3 is 12 amino acids. The CDR3 bases are TGTGCCAGCAGCTCCTACAATCAGCCCCAGCATTTT. Amino acid sequence: CASSSYNQPQHF. Full variable domain (rest looked up from reference TRBV7-2 and TRBJ1-5): GAGVSQSPSNKVTEKGKDVELRCDPISGHTALYWYRQSLGQGLEFLIYFQGNSAPDKSGLPSDRFSAERTGGSVSTLTIQRTQQEDSAVYLCASSSYNQPQHFGDGTRLSIL.

The chain joins TRBV2 to TRBJ2-3; D remains ambiguous. CDR1 SNHLY and CDR2 FYNNEI come from the germline V gene. V was clipped by 2 bases and J by 0 bases, with 9 bases between them. CDR3 size: 15 residues. The CDR3, as DNA: TGTGCCAGCAGTGAACTGGGCGCGAGCACAGATACGCAGTATTTT. As protein: CASSELGASTDTQYF. The full variable domain, completed using reference TRBV2 and TRBJ2-3, is EPEVTQTPSHQVTQMGQEVILRCVPISNHLYFYWYRQILGQKVEFLVSFYNNEISEKSEIFDDQFSVERPDGSNFTLKIRSTKLEDSAMYFCASSELGASTDTQYFGPGTRLTVL.

CDR3 region: CASNSPGPFYEQYF. CDR3 coding DNA: TGTGCCAGCAATTCGCCAGGGCCTTTTTACGAGCAGTACTTC. The chain combines TRBV27 with TRBJ2-5; possible D gene TRBD1, 5 bases. The DNA end is a closer match to TRBJ2-7, so the J assignment may be wrong. This CDR3 contains 14 residues. Germline V gene data show CDR1 as MNHEY and CDR2 as SMNVEV (reference sequence).

The rearrangement joins TRBV7-9 to TRBJ2-5; D perhaps matches TRBD1 (6 bases). The DNA end favors TRBJ2-7, so the J call may be wrong. Germline loops: CDR1 SEHNR, CDR2 FQNEAQ (reference sequence). The CDR3 is made up of 15 amino acids. DNA of the CDR3: TGTGCCAGCGTATCCACCAGGGGCGGCTCCTACGAGCAGTACTTC. This codes for CASVSTRGGSYEQYF.

J is TRBJ1-2 and V is TRBV19; D may be TRBD1 (5 bases). The germline V gene has CDR1 LNHDA and CDR2 SQIVND (reference sequence). CDR3 length: 14 residues. V was cut by 7 bases and J by 2 bases, with 14 bases left in between. The CDR3 DNA reads TGTGCCAGTATTTTCGACAGCCGAAACTATGGCTACACCTTC. Its protein is CASIFDSRNYGYTF.

This clone was recorded a few times. The V call is TRBV4-1, the J call TRBJ1-4; D gene unclear. The CDR3 has 15 amino acids. V was pared by 1 base and J by 4 bases, with 10 bases between. The germline V gene has CDR1 MGHRA and CDR2 YSYEKL. CDR3 DNA: TGCGCCAGCAGCCAAGTTAGCCGGATTAATGAAAAACTGTTTTTT. This translates into CASSQVSRINEKLFF.

The J gene is TRBJ2-2, the V gene TRBV5-1; D remains unclear. V gave up 0 bases and J gave up 7 bases, with 10 bases separating them. Per the germline V gene, CDR1 is SGHRS and CDR2 is YFSETQ. There are 14 residues in the CDR3. CDR3 coding DNA: TGCGCCAGCAGCTTGGAGTCGGCAGGCGGGGAGCTGTTTTTT. Encoded protein: CASSLESAGGELFF.

The rearrangement links TRBV6-5 to TRBJ1-1; 7 bases fit TRBD1. The V and J ends lost 0 bases and 4 bases, in that order; junction bases with no gene match: 5. The CDR3 is 15 amino acids. The germline V gene has CDR1 MNHEY and CDR2 SVGAGI. CDR3 in DNA: TGTGCCAGCAGTTACTCGAACAGGGGAGGCACTGAAGCTTTCTTT. Residues: CASSYSNRGGTEAFF.

This chain joins TRBV19 and TRBJ1-1, with TRBD1 matching over 9 bases. Germline-derived CDR1 and CDR2 are LNHDA and SQIVND (reference sequence). The CDR3 has 16 residues. V lost 3 bases to trimming and J lost 3 bases; unmatched junction nucleotides: 8. Here the CDR3 reads CASSIPLRDRDTEAFF. CDR3 nucleotide sequence: TGTGCCAGTAGTATTCCGCTCCGGGACAGGGACACTGAAGCTTTCTTT. Drawing the rest from reference TRBV19 and TRBJ1-1, the complete variable domain is DGGITQSPKYLFRKEGQNVTLSCEQNLNHDAMYWYRQDPGQGLRLIYYSQIVNDFQKGDIAEGYSVSREKKESFPLTVTSAQKNPTAFYLCASSIPLRDRDTEAFFGQGTRLTVV.

This clone appeared a single time. The chain is built from TRBV29-1 and TRBJ2-5; D might be TRBD1 (5 bases). V dropped 4 bases and J dropped 7 bases, with 16 bases sitting between them. In germline, CDR1 is SQVTM, CDR2 ANQGSEA. This CDR3 is 13 amino acids long. CDR3 sequence reads: CSVVDRQRGTQYF. DNA for the CDR3: TGCAGCGTTGTAGATAGACAGCGTGGGACCCAGTACTTC.

This sequence joins TRBV5-6 and TRBJ1-4; no definite D call. The CDR3 totals 14 residues. Trimming took off 6 bases at V and 0 bases at J, with 9 bases between the two ends. Germline CDR1 SGHDT, CDR2 YYEEEE. In DNA form, the CDR3 reads TGTGCCAGCACCTACGGTGCAACTAATGAAAAACTGTTTTTT. Translated, it gives CASTYGATNEKLFF.

In this sample, this clone turned up once. This rearrangement joins TRBV7-2 to TRBJ2-3, with 8 bases that match TRBD1. This CDR3 comprises 17 residues. CDR1 SGHTA and CDR2 FQGNSA come from the germline V gene. Trimming removed 1 base from V and 5 bases from J; junction bases left unmatched: 11. The CDR3 protein is CASSLERTGQVGDTQYF. DNA for the CDR3: TGTGCCAGCAGCTTAGAGAGGACAGGGCAGGTTGGAGATACGCAGTATTTT.

The V call is TRBV27, the J call TRBJ2-4, with 7 positions matching TRBD2. J lost 2 bases, V lost 0 bases, and 7 bases had no gene match. The CDR3 loop spans 17 amino acids. Germline-derived CDR1 and CDR2 are MNHEY and SMNVEV (reference sequence). The CDR3 bases are TGTGCCAGCAGTTTATCATTGGGGGGGTATACCAAAAACATTCAGTACTTC. This gives the protein CASSLSLGGYTKNIQYF.

The chain links TRBV5-3 to TRBJ1-5; D remains unclear. TRBV5-3 is identified as an open reading frame with a role that is uncertain. V gave up 5 bases and J gave up 3 bases, with 12 bases separating them. The CDR3 length is 14 residues. The CDR3 DNA is TGTGCCAGAAGATCCCACAGCAACAATCAGCCCCAGCATTTT. Translating gives CARRSHSNNQPQHF.

This clone appeared a few times. The chain has TRBV27 and TRBJ2-5; D may be TRBD2 (6 bases). The J call is uncertain, as TRBJ2-7 better fits the DNA end. This CDR3 region has 16 residues. In germline, CDR1 is MNHEY, CDR2 SMNVEV (reference sequence). Here the CDR3 reads CASSLSARGDTYEQYF. The CDR3 DNA reads as TGTGCCAGCAGTTTATCGGCGCGGGGCGACACCTACGAGCAGTACTTC.

This rearrangement joins TRBV9 to TRBJ1-2; D unclear. Trimming removed 0 bases at V and 4 bases at J, with 13 bases between. The CDR3 consists of 15 residues. CDR1 is SGDLS and CDR2 is YYNGEE in the germline V gene. The CDR3 reads CASSVVEGGFYGYTF. In nucleotides, the CDR3 is TGTGCCAGCAGCGTAGTGGAAGGAGGCTTCTATGGCTACACCTTC.